The 14 T cell receptor beta chains below were found in one sample sequenced in a study of cytomegalovirus exposure and HLA in healthy donors. PCR was performed using 60 Vbeta and 13 Jbeta primers. Clones were read by immunoSEQ multiplex PCR, and TCRdb kept only the in-frame ones, dropping some. The table includes under 150,000 clones, about 79% detected once. Sequencing was performed on PBMCs. The receptors shown here come from a middle-aged man in good health and CMV-seronegative.

The chain combines TRBV5-4 with TRBJ2-2; TRBD1 matches at 10 bases. CDR1 is SGHNT and CDR2 is YYREEE in the germline V gene (reference sequence). This CDR3 contains 16 residues. J gave up 5 bases and V 7 bases, and 11 bases lay outside the gene matches. The CDR3 spells CASGRWDRGGTGELFF. DNA for the CDR3: TGTGCCAGCGGAAGGTGGGACAGGGGAGGGACCGGGGAGCTGTTTTTT.

This clone was recorded only once. The chain carries TRBV5-1 and TRBJ1-2; unclear D gene. The CDR3 contains 14 residues. The germline V gene encodes CDR1 SGHRS and CDR2 YFSETQ. Trimming removed 0 bases from V and 0 bases from J, with 6 bases in between. The CDR3: CASSLDRANYGYTF. The CDR3 DNA reads as TGCGCCAGCAGCTTGGATCGAGCTAACTATGGCTACACCTTC.

This CDR3 is CASSNRDRINEQYF. In DNA form, the CDR3 reads TGTGCCAGCAGTAACCGGGACAGGATCAACGAGCAGTACTTC. This chain links TRBV27 with TRBJ2-7, with 8 bases aligning to TRBD1. Germline CDR1 reads MNHEY; CDR2 reads SMNVEV (reference sequence). The CDR3 consists of 14 residues. V lost 5 bases, J lost 5 bases, and 8 bases stayed unmatched.

The chain is built from TRBV6-1 and TRBJ1-2; the match to TRBD1 covers 7 bases. J gave up 8 bases and V 4 bases, and 7 bases lay outside the gene matches. The CDR3 runs to 13 residues. CDR1 and CDR2 (germline): MNHNS, SASEGT. The CDR3 sequence: CASSGDRESGYTF. CDR3 DNA: TGTGCCAGCAGTGGTGACAGGGAGAGCGGCTACACCTTC.

The V call is TRBV12-5, the J call TRBJ1-6; 7 nucleotides line up with TRBD1. V gave up 1 base and J gave up 1 base; unmatched junction bases: 7. From germline, CDR1 is LGHNT and CDR2 FRNRAP. CDR3 length equals 18 residues. DNA of the CDR3: TGTGCTAGTGGTTTGGGTGGAGGGGGCGCATCCTATAATTCACCCCTCCACTTT. Protein: CASGLGGGGASYNSPLHF.

This sequence joins TRBV20-1 and TRBJ1-2; D might be TRBD1 (5 bases). V was shortened by 5 bases and J by 7 bases, with 8 bases between the two germline ends. CDR1 is DFQATT and CDR2 is SNEGSKA in the germline V gene (reference sequence). This CDR3 has 10 amino acids. CDR3 region: CSAWRGGYTF. The CDR3 region has the DNA TGCAGTGCTTGGAGGGGTGGCTACACCTTC.

The chain carries TRBV6-5 and TRBJ2-4, with D unclear. CDR3 length equals 15 residues. Germline V gives CDR1 MNHEY, CDR2 SVGAGI. V lost 4 bases and J lost 1, with 11 bases in between. The CDR3 sequence: CASSLSFTAKNIQYF. CDR3 DNA sequence: TGTGCCAGCAGTTTGAGTTTTACGGCCAAAAACATTCAGTACTTC.

This clone appeared a few times. The chain uses TRBV4-1 and TRBJ1-5, with no clear D. Germline V gene sequence: CDR1 MGHRA, CDR2 YSYEKL. Trimming stripped 2 bases from V and 7 bases from J, with 9 bases between. The CDR3 has 13 residues. The CDR3 DNA is TGCGCCAGCAGCCAACAGGCAGGACAGCCCCAGCATTTT. It translates to CASSQQAGQPQHF.

The V and J genes are TRBV30 and TRBJ2-1; D is undetermined. The CDR3 consists of 15 residues. Trimming pared 0 bases from V and 2 bases from J, leaving 11 bases between. CDR1 is GTSNPN and CDR2 is SVGIG in the germline V gene (reference sequence). The CDR3 nucleotides are TGTGCCTGGAGTGTATCCTGGAGCACCTACAATGAGCAGTTCTTC. It translates to CAWSVSWSTYNEQFF.

The gene calls are TRBV5-1 and TRBJ1-1; D unresolved. V was clipped by 4 bases and J by 4 bases, with 11 bases between them. Looked up from germline, CDR1 is SGHRS and CDR2 is YFSETQ. The CDR3 spans 13 residues. CDR3 sequence: CASSPIVSTEAFF. DNA for the CDR3: TGCGCCAGCAGCCCCATCGTGAGCACTGAAGCTTTCTTT.

CDR3 nucleotides: TGTGCCAGCAGCTTTTCGGGACAGGGCACAGATACGCAGTATTTT. It is translated as CASSFSGQGTDTQYF. V is TRBV7-9 and J is TRBJ2-3; 8 bases align to TRBD1. CDR1 is SEHNR, CDR2 FQNEAQ, per germline (reference sequence). The ends lost 3 bases at V and 1 base at J; junction bases unmatched: 3. The CDR3 extends over 15 amino acids.

Concerning this clone itself: Other nucleotide sequences from this sample produce the same CDR3. The V gene is TRBV7-9, the J gene TRBJ2-3; 8 bases line up with TRBD2. The J segment lost 1 base and the V segment lost 3 bases, leaving 6 bases of the junction unmatched. This CDR3 has 16 residues. Germline V lookup: CDR1 SEHNR, CDR2 FQNEAQ (reference sequence). Here the CDR3 DNA reads TGTGCCAGCAGCTTGTTGGGGCGGGGGGGCACAGATACGCAGTATTTT. It codes for CASSLLGRGGTDTQYF.

The CDR3 sequence: CASSQGQGYNEQFF. DNA of the CDR3: TGCGCCAGCAGCCAAGGACAGGGATACAATGAGCAGTTCTTC. The chain recombines TRBV4-1 with TRBJ2-1; TRBD1 matches 7 bases. The germline CDR1 and CDR2 sequences are MGHRA and YSYEKL. V shed 1 base, J shed 4 bases, and the junction held 1 base outside the gene matches. CDR3 length equals 14 residues.

The genes are TRBV19 and TRBJ1-1, with D perhaps TRBD1 (6 bases). The CDR3 consists of 14 residues. Germline V CDR1 and CDR2: LNHDA, SQIVND (reference sequence). V lost 7 bases to trimming and J lost 2 bases, with 14 bases between them. The CDR3 DNA follows: TGTGCCAGTACCCCCGGGACAAAAAACACTGAAGCTTTCTTT. Amino acids: CASTPGTKNTEAFF.